Each of the 26 T cell receptor beta chains below was sequenced from the same sample in a study of T cell repertoires in cytomegalovirus infection. TCRdb itself ran the reads through MiXCR, one entry per CDR3 protein. The sample records around 490,000 distinct CDR3 sequences, roughly 29% being singletons. Sequenced material: PBMCs. Receptors were obtained from a human donor in good health (CMV status not recorded). Some clones in this sample may be carry-over from other donors' samples.

The chain couples TRBV6-4 to TRBJ2-3; TRBD2 matches at 13 bases. Germline V lookup: CDR1 MRHNA, CDR2 SNTAGT. The CDR3 is 16 residues long. Losses at the gene ends were 5 bases for V and 5 bases for J; bases not matched to a gene: 7. DNA of the CDR3: TGTGCCAGCAGTCTTGGACTAGCGGGAGACGGAGATACGCAGTATTTT. Translated: CASSLGLAGDGDTQYF.

This rearrangement joins TRBV29-1 to TRBJ2-5; the D gene is possibly TRBD1 (6 bases). Trimming pared 7 bases from V and 4 bases from J, leaving 22 bases between. The germline gives CDR1 SQVTM, CDR2 ANQGSEA. The CDR3 totals 15 residues. The CDR3 reads CSAAATGVPGETQYF. The CDR3 nucleotides read TGCAGCGCCGCAGCGACAGGAGTCCCAGGAGAGACCCAGTACTTC. The whole variable domain, filled in from reference TRBV29-1 and TRBJ2-5, reads SAVISQKPSRDICQRGTSLTIQCQVDSQVTMMFWYRQQPGQSLTLIATANQGSEATYESGFVIDKFPISRPNLTFSTLTVSNMSPEDSSIYLCSAAATGVPGETQYFGPGTRLLVL.

This clonotype occurred a few times. The chain has TRBV7-9 and TRBJ1-5, with 7 bases lining up with TRBD1. The germline CDR1 and CDR2 sequences are SEHNR and FQNEAQ (reference sequence). Losses at the gene ends were 5 bases for V and 0 bases for J; bases not matched to a gene: 7. CDR3 size: 16 residues. CDR3 DNA sequence: TGTGCCAGCAGCCAAATGGACAGGCATAGCAATCAGCCCCAGCATTTT. Its protein product is CASSQMDRHSNQPQHF.

This chain links TRBV20-1 with TRBJ2-7; possibly TRBD2 for D (5 bases). This CDR3 is built from 14 residues. Trimming took 3 bases from V and 2 from J, leaving 14 bases between them. Germline loops: CDR1 DFQATT, CDR2 SNEGSKA (reference sequence). CDR3 residues: CSARPSGSAYEQYV. DNA for the CDR3: TGCAGTGCTAGGCCCTCTGGTAGCGCCTACGAGCAGTACGTC.

This chain links TRBV6-6 with TRBJ1-5, with TRBD1 identical over 12 bases. Germline CDR1 MNHNY, CDR2 SVGAGI (reference sequence). The CDR3 is 15 residues long. The V gene end was trimmed by 6 bases and the J gene end by 7 bases; junction bases not matched to a gene: 7. CDR3 coding DNA: TGTGCCAGCAGGGGAGGGACAGGGGGCGTCCAGCCCCAGCATTTT. It specifies CASRGGTGGVQPQHF.

At least ten counts were recorded for this clonotype. This chain joins TRBV7-2 and TRBJ1-1; D ambiguous. V dropped 3 bases and J dropped 1 base, with 15 bases sitting between them. The CDR3 contains 16 residues. Germline values: CDR1 SGHTA, CDR2 FQGNSA. CDR3 coding DNA: TGTGCCAGCAGCTTCCCAAACCAGATACCGAACACTGAAGCTTTCTTT. Amino acids: CASSFPNQIPNTEAFF.

This clonotype was picked up a small number of times. The chain is built from TRBV12-3 or TRBV12-4 and TRBJ1-1; D may be TRBD1 (5 bases). Trimming stripped 7 bases from V and 6 bases from J, with 18 bases between. The CDR3 loop spans 14 amino acids. The CDR3 protein is CASTIGTLIAEAFF. DNA of the CDR3: TGTGCCAGCACGATCGGGACTCTGATAGCTGAAGCTTTCTTT.

This clonotype was seen ten or more times. The CDR3 DNA reads as TGTGCCAGCAGGATGACTGATCTCACAGATACGCAGTATTTT. Protein sequence: CASRMTDLTDTQYF. The chain couples TRBV2 to TRBJ2-3; D not resolved. The CDR3 has 14 amino acids. V was trimmed by 6 bases and J by 2 bases, leaving 12 bases between them. CDR1 and CDR2 from the germline V gene are SNHLY and FYNNEI. Looking up the rest from reference TRBV2 and TRBJ2-3 gives the full variable domain: EPEVTQTPSHQVTQMGQEVILRCVPISNHLYFYWYRQILGQKVEFLVSFYNNEISEKSEIFDDQFSVERPDGSNFTLKIRSTKLEDSAMYFCASRMTDLTDTQYFGPGTRLTVL.

This clonotype has ten or more counts. The CDR3 DNA reads TGTGCCATCAGTGACCCACTCCGAGGAGCGGGAGAGGATGAGCAGTTCTTC. It codes for CAISDPLRGAGEDEQFF. This chain uses TRBV10-3 with TRBJ2-1; 8 nucleotides align to TRBD2. Germline lookup yields CDR1 ENHRY and CDR2 SYGVKD. V lost 3 bases and J lost 8; bases outside the gene matches: 15. The CDR3 contains 17 residues.

This clonotype was picked up a small number of times. The chain has TRBV19 and TRBJ1-1; possibly TRBD1 for D (6 bases). The CDR3 extends over 15 amino acids. V lost 6 bases to trimming and J lost 3 bases, with 17 bases between them. CDR1 is LNHDA and CDR2 is SQIVND in the germline V gene (reference sequence). The CDR3 region is CASRGGGLRDTEAFF. CDR3 DNA sequence: TGTGCCAGTAGGGGGGGCGGATTGAGGGACACTGAAGCTTTCTTT.

The chain recombines TRBV10-3 with TRBJ1-1; a weak D match, TRBD1 (5 bases). Germline V lookup: CDR1 ENHRY, CDR2 SYGVKD. The CDR3 spans 14 residues. The CDR3 DNA is TGTGCTATCGGAGGGGACGGGATGAACACTGAAGCTTTCTTT. It specifies CAIGGDGMNTEAFF.

The V gene is TRBV5-4, the J gene TRBJ2-6; no clear D gene. V lost 0 bases, J lost 4 bases, and 8 bases lay in between. CDR3 length: 15 residues. From germline, CDR1 is SGHNT and CDR2 YYREEE (reference sequence). CDR3 in amino acids: CASSLEGGGANVLTF. The DNA of the CDR3 is TGTGCCAGCAGCTTGGAAGGTGGAGGGGCCAACGTCCTGACTTTC.

This clonotype has a count of ten or more. V usage is TRBV7-9 and J usage is TRBJ2-5; D is undetermined. The CDR3 totals 16 residues. V was shortened by 5 bases and J by 7 bases, with 23 bases between the two germline ends. Germline V gene data show CDR1 as SEHNR and CDR2 as FQNEAQ (reference sequence). The CDR3 sequence: CASSPPQFGPSGTQYF. In DNA, the CDR3 is TGTGCCAGCAGCCCCCCGCAATTCGGACCCAGTGGGACCCAGTACTTC.

The chain links TRBV9 to TRBJ2-1; perhaps TRBD2 as D (6 bases). The CDR3 is 16 residues long. The V end lost 0 bases, the J end lost 0 bases, and 10 bases lay between the germline ends. The germline gives CDR1 SGDLS, CDR2 YYNGEE. In DNA, the CDR3 is TGTGCCAGCAGCGTAGGAGGCGGGAACTCCTACAATGAGCAGTTCTTC. The encoded protein is CASSVGGGNSYNEQFF.

The chain employs TRBV7-9 and TRBJ2-1, with 7 bases identical to TRBD2. The CDR3 has 16 residues. CDR1 and CDR2 (germline): SEHNR, FQNEAQ (reference sequence). V lost 1 base to trimming and J lost 2 bases; unmatched junction nucleotides: 5. CDR3 DNA sequence: TGTGCCAGCAGCTTAGAAGGTAGCGGGCCCTACAATGAGCAGTTCTTC. As protein: CASSLEGSGPYNEQFF.

Only a few counts were recorded for this clonotype. The CDR3 nucleotides read TGCAGTGCCCCCATATTAGCGGGAGGGCCCGAGCAGTACTTC. Protein product: CSAPILAGGPEQYF. This chain joins TRBV20-1 and TRBJ2-7; 11 nucleotides agree with TRBD2. The J segment lost 6 bases and the V segment lost 6 bases, leaving 10 bases of the junction unmatched. Germline values: CDR1 DFQATT, CDR2 SNEGSKA (reference sequence). The CDR3 contains 14 residues.

The chain joins TRBV19 to TRBJ2-6; D may correspond to TRBD1 or TRBD2 (7 bases each). V was clipped by 3 bases and J by 0 bases, with 18 bases between them. Germline CDR1 and CDR2: LNHDA and SQIVND (reference sequence). The CDR3 sequence is 19 residues long. CDR3 region: CASSIHTTGRGSGANVLTF. CDR3 sequence (DNA): TGTGCCAGTAGTATCCATACGACAGGGAGGGGCTCTGGGGCCAACGTCCTGACTTTC.

CDR3 region: CSAHNGGTSTDTQYF. The CDR3 DNA reads TGCAGTGCCCACAACGGGGGGACCAGCACAGATACGCAGTATTTT. V is TRBV20-1 and J is TRBJ2-3; 7 bases fit TRBD2. CDR1 is DFQATT and CDR2 is SNEGSKA in the germline V gene (reference sequence). This CDR3 contains 15 residues. V shed 6 bases and J 0 bases; nucleotides not matched to a gene: 9.

V usage is TRBV27 and J usage is TRBJ1-6; D remains unclear. Trimming stripped 7 bases from V and 11 bases from J, with 15 bases between. Germline-derived CDR1 and CDR2 are MNHEY and SMNVEV (reference sequence). The CDR3 consists of 13 residues. This chain's CDR3 is CASTSDGLAPLHF. The CDR3 coding sequence is TGTGCCAGCACCAGTGACGGCCTAGCACCCCTCCACTTT.

The chain is built from TRBV3-1 and TRBJ1-1; a possible D gene is TRBD1 (6 bases). The CDR3 loop spans 15 amino acids. V was pared by 11 bases and J by 3 bases, with 22 bases between. The germline gives CDR1 LGHDT, CDR2 YNNKEL (reference sequence). This CDR3 reads CACTRRGGIDTEAFF. The CDR3 DNA reads TGTGCCTGTACACGCAGGGGCGGGATCGACACTGAAGCTTTCTTT.

This clonotype was recorded at least ten times. V gene TRBV7-2 combines with J gene TRBJ1-1, with a possible D match to TRBD1 (5 bases). This CDR3 region has 14 residues. Trimming stripped 1 base from V and 4 bases from J, with 10 bases between. The germline CDR1 and CDR2 sequences are SGHTA and FQGNSA. Here the CDR3 reads CASSLDEGTTEAFF. The DNA for the CDR3 is TGTGCCAGCAGCTTAGATGAAGGGACCACTGAAGCTTTCTTT.

This rearrangement joins TRBV20-1 to TRBJ2-5; no clear D. Germline CDR1 is DFQATT and CDR2 is SNEGSKA (reference sequence). The CDR3 spans 14 residues. The V end was cut by 6 bases, the J end by 1 base, with 15 bases between. Written as DNA, the CDR3 is TGCAGTGCCCTCCCCACGATCCTCCAAGAGACCCAGTACTTC. Protein: CSALPTILQETQYF.

The chain uses TRBV12-3 or TRBV12-4 and TRBJ2-1; 9 bases map to TRBD1. The CDR3 totals 16 residues. J lost 6 bases, V lost 3 bases, and 9 bases had no gene match. This chain's CDR3 is CASSLVGTGPGNEQFF. CDR3 coding DNA: TGTGCCAGCAGTTTGGTCGGGACAGGGCCCGGCAATGAGCAGTTCTTC.

Only a few counts were recorded for this clonotype. The J gene is TRBJ1-1, the V gene TRBV10-3, with 10 bases that match TRBD1. The trim removed 3 bases at V and 1 base at J, leaving 8 bases unmatched. Germline CDR1 reads ENHRY; CDR2 reads SYGVKD. This CDR3 is built from 17 residues. Here the CDR3 reads CAISEVGQGRWNTEAFF. The CDR3 DNA is TGTGCCATCAGTGAAGTGGGACAGGGGAGATGGAACACTGAAGCTTTCTTT.

V is TRBV19 and J is TRBJ2-7, with 8 positions matching TRBD1. From germline, CDR1 is LNHDA and CDR2 SQIVND (reference sequence). V dropped 1 base and J dropped 5; count of bases not matched to a gene: 7. This CDR3 region has 15 residues. CDR3 nucleotide sequence: TGTGCCAGTAGTATAGTGGAGACAGGGGACCACGAGCAGTACGTC. As protein: CASSIVETGDHEQYV.

This clonotype occurred once. The V and J genes are TRBV12-3 or TRBV12-4 and TRBJ2-2, with 11 bases fitting TRBD2. The CDR3 is 16 amino acids. Trimming cost V 4 bases and J 7 bases; bases outside gene matches: 8. The CDR3 region is CASSSGLAAGGGELFF. CDR3 bases: TGTGCCAGCAGTTCGGGACTAGCGGCTGGGGGCGGGGAGCTGTTTTTT.